These T cell receptor beta chains were read from a single sample in a study of shared clonotypes between healthy human individuals. This table comes from immunoSEQ multiplex PCR, and its TCRdb copy is limited to in-frame clones, with some not included. This sample has about 600,000 clones, with about 97% found just once. Sequencing used naive CD4+ T cells sorted from blood. These TCRs come from a woman in her 30s in good health. CDR3s include the opening cysteine and the closing phenylalanine or tryptophan.

J	V	length	CDR3
TRBJ2-7	TRBV19	14	CASSPRDTAYEQYF
TRBJ2-1	TRBV18	13	CASSRLAGDEQFF
TRBJ2-1	TRBV19	20	CASSIDGTSGAPLPYNEQFF
TRBJ1-1	TRBV4-2	15	CASSQDLTRGRGAFF
TRBJ2-5	TRBV9	13	CASSLTGKETQYF
TRBJ2-5	TRBV7-9	14	CASRGGYHQETQYF
TRBJ2-1	TRBV7-2	15	CASSFDGRINNEQFF
TRBJ2-6	TRBV27	15	CASSFFRLGANVLTF
TRBJ2-3	TRBV18	16	CASSRTSGAGTDTQYF
TRBJ1-6	TRBV4-2	14	CASSQDWRNSPLHF
TRBJ1-5	TRBV28	13	CASEGQRNQPQHF
TRBJ2-1	TRBV11-1	17	CASSPGRLAISYNEQFF
TRBJ2-6	TRBV2	17	CASRRTGPNSGANVLTF
TRBJ2-5	TRBV5-1	14	CASSPGHNQETQYF
TRBJ1-5	TRBV18	13	CASSPISNQPQHF
TRBJ2-7	TRBV7-2	15	CASSSLAGGAYEQYF
TRBJ1-1	TRBV19	15	CASSIDGGMNTEAFF
TRBJ1-6	TRBV7-9	16	CASSLQGGVGNSPLHF
TRBJ1-4	TRBV7-9	15	CASSLRGTVGEKLFF
TRBJ1-1	TRBV10-1	13	CASSRDTNTEAFF
TRBJ2-2	TRBV5-1	14	CASSLSGVTGELFF
TRBJ1-4	TRBV6-5	14	CASSRQAYNEKLFF
TRBJ2-3	TRBV5-1	12	CASNEGTDTQYF
TRBJ2-2	TRBV25-1	13	CASTLLNTGELFF
TRBJ2-3	TRBV6-6	16	CASRASGRAGTDTQYF
TRBJ2-1	TRBV11-3	12	CASSFSSDEQFF
TRBJ2-7	TRBV5-8	15	CASSLAGLALGEQYF
TRBJ1-1	TRBV28	13	CAINSDKNTEAFF
TRBJ2-7	TRBV5-1	13	CASSQDRNYEQYF
TRBJ2-1	TRBV5-1	15	CASSLSEAIYNEQFF
TRBJ2-3	TRBV5-6	15	CASSLRTSGGDTQYF
TRBJ2-4	TRBV6-5	14	CASSYSRQKNIQYF
TRBJ2-5	TRBV5-1	16	CASSANPTGIQETQYF
TRBJ2-6	TRBV7-3	15	CASGSGRAGANVLTF
TRBJ1-5	TRBV4-1	15	CASSQGQGQYQPQHF
TRBJ1-1	TRBV25-1	14	CASKGQGMNTEAFF
TRBJ1-1	TRBV28	15	CASKNYRRGNTEAFF
TRBJ2-1	TRBV6-6	15	CASEPGLQAYNEQFF
TRBJ2-1	TRBV28	13	CASSFWGVNEQFF
TRBJ2-5	TRBV6-1	18	CASSGGQIPASGQETQYF
TRBJ1-5	TRBV11-1	13	CASSPQGDQPQHF
TRBJ2-7	TRBV28	15	CASSLWTSGSYEQYF
TRBJ1-6	TRBV4-2	16	CASSSAPGQGKSPLHF
TRBJ2-1	TRBV7-8	16	CASSRHGSGRRDEQFF
TRBJ1-2	TRBV2	13	CASSVVGDYGYTF
TRBJ2-7	TRBV28	14	CASGRAGAVYEQYF
TRBJ2-2	TRBV27	14	CASSLQREGGELFF
TRBJ2-5	TRBV7-2	16	CASSLRLSMTWETQYF
TRBJ1-1	TRBV9	13	CASSVLGNTEAFF
TRBJ1-1	TRBV2	12	CASINGNTEAFF
TRBJ1-2	TRBV2	14	CASSEGIRNYGYTF
TRBJ2-2	TRBV10-1	14	CASSIARNTGELFF
TRBJ2-6	TRBV28	19	CASSLRPGQVLSGANVLTF
TRBJ1-2	TRBV6-1	12	CASSGQGLGYTF
TRBJ2-7	TRBV6-1	15	CASRSGTSGTQEQYF
TRBJ2-1	TRBV4-1	19	CASSQVQGVGLTIKDEQFF
TRBJ2-7	TRBV5-1	15	CASSLGREEWDEQYF
TRBJ1-5	TRBV5-4	14	CASSLDRDNQPQHF
TRBJ2-7	TRBV18	18	CASSPNDGAGGPWYEQYF